This T cell receptor (beta chain) emerged from a study of T-cell memory formation after mild COVID-19. Study results and caveats: Second-wave clones peaking on day 37 lacked confirmed SARS-CoV-2 specificity. Pre-infection memory harbored some responding clones, suggesting cross-reactive memory joined. There was a balanced CD4/CD8 profile in clones contracting day 15 to 85, and later expanders leaned CD4+.

Trimming stripped 4 bases from V and 0 bases from J, with 19 bases between. Germline loops: CDR1 LGHDT, CDR2 YNNKEL (reference sequence). The CDR3 has 17 residues. This clonotype was detected only a few times. Its antigen is still unknown. Using constant-segment primers, 5'RACE produced TCR alpha and TCR beta cDNA libraries carrying sample barcodes and UMIs. MiXCR was run by TCRdb on the 5' RACE reads, yielding one entry per CDR3 protein. The sample holds roughly 510,000 distinct CDR3 sequences, about 18% seen once. The chain has TRBV3-1 and TRBJ2-7; possible D gene TRBD2, 6 bases. Sequenced: PBMCs or a T cell subset sorted from them (not recorded which). The receptor was isolated from an adult woman who had mild COVID-19 (a few samples of this study predate the infection). Cell type and time point are not known. CDR3 in DNA: TGTGCCAGCAGCCCATCCACTAGCCCGGCGACCTCCTACGAGCAGTACTTC. Protein sequence: CASSPSTSPATSYEQYF.